The entry below gives a single T cell receptor (beta chain) sequence along with its context. Its antigen is undetermined. Documented time point: newly diagnosed GD, antithyroid drugs for less than 3 months. The TCR library was made from RNA extracted from PBMCs. The CDR3 loop spans 15 amino acids. The germline gives CDR1 LNHDA, CDR2 SQIVND (reference sequence). The ends were cut back, 0 bases at V and 3 bases at J, with 10 bases in the middle. The data were obtained in a study of regulatory T cells in long-lasting Graves disease. Study-level results: There was favoring of TRBV28, TRBJ1-2 and TRBJ2-5 in persistent disease.

To make TCR beta libraries, researchers used iRepertoire HTBI primers and Arm-PCR of CDR3 regions. TCRdb passed the multiplex PCR reads through MiXCR, listing each CDR3 protein once. The profile shows about 530,000 distinct CDR3 sequences, 15% to 20% of them singletons. A further study also used this sample, focusing on T cells in Graves' hyperthyroidism and ophthalmopathy. That source reports: The HTBI primer set was used in a first-round RT-PCR of the TCR CDR3.

Sequencing was performed on peripheral blood mononuclear cells (PBMCs), taken at new diagnosis, from a patient treated with antithyroid drugs. This chain connects TRBV19 to TRBJ2-3, with a possible D match to TRBD1 (5 bases). The source is a woman aged 35-65 years with Graves disease. The CDR3 reads CASSIEGLVTDTQYF. Here the CDR3 DNA reads TGTGCCAGTAGTATAGAGGGGCTCGTGACAGATACGCAGTATTTT.